Reported below is one T cell receptor (beta chain). The target antigen is unknown. These data originate in a study of PD-1 blockade in classical Hodgkin lymphoma. The table came from immunoSEQ multiplex PCR; TCRdb's copy has only in-frame clones and leaves some out. The sample records nearly 20,000 clones, about three quarters being singletons. Time point meaning: cycle 4 day 1 (C4D1), after more than 5 weeks of nivolumab. Every patient experienced relapse after autologous stem cell transplantation, and brentuximab vedotin exposure varied. Study outcomes and limitations: CD4+ TCR diversity, unlike CD8+, climbed significantly by C4D1.

Per the germline V gene, CDR1 is SGHRS and CDR2 is YFSETQ. The CDR3 consists of 13 residues. Trimming removed 4 bases at V and 0 bases at J, with 7 bases between. The material sequenced was peripheral blood mononuclear cells (PBMCs), taken before the fourth cycle of nivolumab. The sequence derives from a human donor with classical Hodgkin lymphoma. J is TRBJ1-1 and V is TRBV5-1; D is ambiguous. CDR3 nucleotides: TGCGCCAGCAGCCGAATATTGAACACTGAAGCTTTCTTT. Its protein product is CASSRILNTEAFF.